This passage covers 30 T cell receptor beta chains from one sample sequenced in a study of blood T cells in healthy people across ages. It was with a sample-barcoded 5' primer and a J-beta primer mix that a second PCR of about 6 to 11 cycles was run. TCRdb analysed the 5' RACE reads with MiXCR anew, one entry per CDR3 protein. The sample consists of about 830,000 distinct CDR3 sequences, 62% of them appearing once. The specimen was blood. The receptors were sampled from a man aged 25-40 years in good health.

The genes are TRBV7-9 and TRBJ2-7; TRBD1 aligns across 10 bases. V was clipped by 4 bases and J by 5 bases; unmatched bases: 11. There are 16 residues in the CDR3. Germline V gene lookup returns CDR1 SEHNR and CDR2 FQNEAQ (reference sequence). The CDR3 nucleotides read TGTGCCAGCAGCTCCCCCCCGGGACAGGGGTCCAACGAGCAGTACTTC. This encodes CASSSPPGQGSNEQYF.

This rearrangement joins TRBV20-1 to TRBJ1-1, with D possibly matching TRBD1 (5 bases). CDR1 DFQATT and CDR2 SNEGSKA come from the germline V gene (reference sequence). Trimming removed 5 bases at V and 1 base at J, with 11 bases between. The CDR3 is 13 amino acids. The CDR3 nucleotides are TGCAGTGCTCACCCCCAGGGGAACACTGAAGCTTTCTTT. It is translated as CSAHPQGNTEAFF.

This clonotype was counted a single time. The CDR3 DNA follows: TGTGCCAGCAGTGAAGGAGGGGATTTGCCCCAGCATTTT. Translated: CASSEGGDLPQHF. The chain couples TRBV6-1 to TRBJ1-5; possibly TRBD1 for D (5 bases). The length of the CDR3 is 13 residues. Germline loops: CDR1 MNHNS, CDR2 SASEGT. V gave up 1 base and J gave up 9 bases, with 10 bases separating them.

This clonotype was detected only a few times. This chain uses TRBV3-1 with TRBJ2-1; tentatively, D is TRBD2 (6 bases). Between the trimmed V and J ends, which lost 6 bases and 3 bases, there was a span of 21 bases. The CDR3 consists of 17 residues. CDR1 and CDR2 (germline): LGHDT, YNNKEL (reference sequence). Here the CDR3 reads CASSPVPAGIYYNEQFF. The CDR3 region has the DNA TGTGCCAGCAGTCCCGTCCCGGCGGGGATATACTACAATGAGCAGTTCTTC.

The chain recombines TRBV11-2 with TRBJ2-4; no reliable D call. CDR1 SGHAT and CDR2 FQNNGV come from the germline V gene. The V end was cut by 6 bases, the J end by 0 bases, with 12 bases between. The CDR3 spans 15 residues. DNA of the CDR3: TGTGCCAGCAGAACAGTAACCCTAGCCAAAAACATTCAGTACTTC. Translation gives CASRTVTLAKNIQYF.

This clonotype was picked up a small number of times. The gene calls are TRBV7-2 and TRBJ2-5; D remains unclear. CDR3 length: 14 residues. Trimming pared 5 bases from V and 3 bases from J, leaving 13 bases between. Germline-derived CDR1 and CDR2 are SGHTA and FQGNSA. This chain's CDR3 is CASSREVREETQYF. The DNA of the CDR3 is TGTGCCAGCAGCAGAGAAGTTAGGGAAGAGACCCAGTACTTC.

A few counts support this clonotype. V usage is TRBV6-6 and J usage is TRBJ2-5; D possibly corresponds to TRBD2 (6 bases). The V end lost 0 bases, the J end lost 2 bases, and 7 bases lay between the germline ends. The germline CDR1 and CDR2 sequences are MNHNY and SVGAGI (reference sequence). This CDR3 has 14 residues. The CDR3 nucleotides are TGTGCCAGCAGTTACTCGGGGACTCAAGAGACCCAGTACTTC. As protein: CASSYSGTQETQYF.

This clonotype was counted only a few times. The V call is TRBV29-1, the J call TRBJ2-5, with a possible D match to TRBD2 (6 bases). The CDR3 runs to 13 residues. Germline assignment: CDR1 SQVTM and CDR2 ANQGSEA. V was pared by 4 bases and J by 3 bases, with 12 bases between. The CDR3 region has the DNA TGCAGCGTTGCTGTAGGAGGGGAAGAGACCCAGTACTTC. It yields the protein CSVAVGGEETQYF.

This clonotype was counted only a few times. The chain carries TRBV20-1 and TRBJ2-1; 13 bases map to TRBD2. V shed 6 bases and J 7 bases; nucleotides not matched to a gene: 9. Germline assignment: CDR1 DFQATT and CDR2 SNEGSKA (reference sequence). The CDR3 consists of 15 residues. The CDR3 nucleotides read TGCAGTGCCAGACCCGGGACTAGCGGGATAAATGAGCAGTTCTTC. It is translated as CSARPGTSGINEQFF.

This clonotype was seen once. CDR3 DNA: TGTGCCAGCAGGTCCCCGAGCGGGGGGCGATACGAGCAGTACTTC. Translation: CASRSPSGGRYEQYF. The J gene is TRBJ2-7, the V gene TRBV6-6; 9 nucleotides match TRBD2. This CDR3 is 15 amino acids long. Germline CDR1 is MNHNY and CDR2 is SVGAGI (reference sequence). V was pared by 6 bases and J by 4 bases, with 10 bases of the junction left unmatched.

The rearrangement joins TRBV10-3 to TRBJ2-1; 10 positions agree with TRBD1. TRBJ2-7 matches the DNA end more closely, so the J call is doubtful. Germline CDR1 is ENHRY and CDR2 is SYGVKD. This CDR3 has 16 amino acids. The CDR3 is CAISDSDRGLYNEQYF. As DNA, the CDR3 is TGTGCCATCAGTGATTCCGACAGGGGGCTCTACAATGAGCAGTACTTC.

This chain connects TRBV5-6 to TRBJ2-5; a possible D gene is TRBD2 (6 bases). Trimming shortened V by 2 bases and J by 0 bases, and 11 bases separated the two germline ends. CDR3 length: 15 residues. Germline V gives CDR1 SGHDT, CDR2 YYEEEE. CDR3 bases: TGTGCCAGCAGCTTTATTAGCGGAAACCAAGAGACCCAGTACTTC. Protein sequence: CASSFISGNQETQYF.

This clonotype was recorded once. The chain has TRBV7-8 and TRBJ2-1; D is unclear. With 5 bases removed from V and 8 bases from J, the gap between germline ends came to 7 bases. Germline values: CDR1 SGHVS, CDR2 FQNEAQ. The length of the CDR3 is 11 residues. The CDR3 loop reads CASSPFDEQFF. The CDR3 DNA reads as TGTGCCAGCAGCCCCTTTGATGAGCAGTTCTTC.

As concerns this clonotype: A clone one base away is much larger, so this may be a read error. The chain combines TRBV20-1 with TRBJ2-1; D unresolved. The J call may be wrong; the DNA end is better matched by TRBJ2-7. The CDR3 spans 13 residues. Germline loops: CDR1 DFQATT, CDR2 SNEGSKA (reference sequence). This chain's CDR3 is CSARGLTYNEQYF. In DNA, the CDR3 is TGCAGTGCTAGGGGCCTAACATACAATGAGCAGTACTTC.

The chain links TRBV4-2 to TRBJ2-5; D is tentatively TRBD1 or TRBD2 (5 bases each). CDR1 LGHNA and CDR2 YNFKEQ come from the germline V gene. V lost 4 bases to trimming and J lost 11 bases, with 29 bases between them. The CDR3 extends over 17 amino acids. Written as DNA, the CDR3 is TGTGCCAGCAGCCGAGGGTACCGCGACAGACAGTACAATGAGCAGTACTTC. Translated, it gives CASSRGYRDRQYNEQYF.

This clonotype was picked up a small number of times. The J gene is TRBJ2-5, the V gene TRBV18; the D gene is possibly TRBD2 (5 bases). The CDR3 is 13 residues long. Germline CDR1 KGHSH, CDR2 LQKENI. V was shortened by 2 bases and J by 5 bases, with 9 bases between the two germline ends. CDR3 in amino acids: CASSPGRWETQYF. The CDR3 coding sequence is TGTGCCAGCTCACCAGGGAGATGGGAGACCCAGTACTTC. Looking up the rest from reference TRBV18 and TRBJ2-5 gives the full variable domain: NAGVMQNPRHLVRRRGQEARLRCSPMKGHSHVYWYRQLPEEGLKFMVYLQKENIIDESGMPKERFSAEFPKEGPSILRIQQVVRGDSAAYFCASSPGRWETQYFGPGTRLLVL.

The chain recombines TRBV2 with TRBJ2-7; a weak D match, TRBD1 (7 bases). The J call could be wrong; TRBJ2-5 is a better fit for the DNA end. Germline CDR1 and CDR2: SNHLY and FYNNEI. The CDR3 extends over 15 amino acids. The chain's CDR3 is CASSAAGGKQETQYF. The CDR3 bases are TGTGCCAGCAGCGCGGCAGGGGGGAAACAAGAGACCCAGTACTTC.

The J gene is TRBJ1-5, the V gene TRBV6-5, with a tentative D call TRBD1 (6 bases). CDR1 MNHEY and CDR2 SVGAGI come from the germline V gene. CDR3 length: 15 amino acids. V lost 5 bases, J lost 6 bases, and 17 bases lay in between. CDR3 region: CASSRTVGGGQPQHF. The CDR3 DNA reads TGTGCCAGCAGTCGAACCGTGGGGGGCGGTCAGCCCCAGCATTTT.

This CDR3 is CASSLVLAGGPGEQYF. CDR3 bases: TGTGCCAGCAGCTTGGTCCTAGCGGGGGGGCCAGGCGAGCAGTACTTC. The chain employs TRBV7-2 and TRBJ2-7, with 12 positions matching TRBD2. This CDR3 has 16 amino acids. In germline, CDR1 is SGHTA, CDR2 FQGNSA. J lost 6 bases, V lost 3 bases, and 9 bases had no gene match.

The DNA for the CDR3 is TGTGCCAGCACACAGCCCCCGTTACAGACCCAGTACTTC. Translated: CASTQPPLQTQYF. The V gene is TRBV6-2 or TRBV6-3, the J gene TRBJ2-4, with no clear D. The DNA end is a closer match to TRBJ2-5, so the J assignment may be wrong. Looked up from germline, CDR1 is MNHEY and CDR2 is SVGEGT. The length of the CDR3 is 13 residues.

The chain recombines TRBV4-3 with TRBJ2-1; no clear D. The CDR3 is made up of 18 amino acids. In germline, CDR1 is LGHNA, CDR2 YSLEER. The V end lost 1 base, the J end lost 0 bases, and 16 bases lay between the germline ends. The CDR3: CASSQGSWGSPSYNEQFF. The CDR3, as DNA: TGCGCCAGCAGCCAAGGGTCTTGGGGATCCCCCTCCTACAATGAGCAGTTCTTC.

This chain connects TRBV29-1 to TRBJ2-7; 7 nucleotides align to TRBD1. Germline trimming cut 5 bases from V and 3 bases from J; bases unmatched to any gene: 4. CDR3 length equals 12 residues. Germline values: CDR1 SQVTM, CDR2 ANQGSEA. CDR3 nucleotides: TGCAGCGTTAGACGACAGGGCTACGAGCAGTACTTC. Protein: CSVRRQGYEQYF.

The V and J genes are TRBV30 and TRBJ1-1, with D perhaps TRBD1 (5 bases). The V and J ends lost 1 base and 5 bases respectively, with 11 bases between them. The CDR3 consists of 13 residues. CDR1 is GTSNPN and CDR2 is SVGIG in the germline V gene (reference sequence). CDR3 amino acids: CAWSEGRGTEAFF. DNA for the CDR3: TGTGCCTGGAGTGAGGGGAGAGGGACTGAAGCTTTCTTT.

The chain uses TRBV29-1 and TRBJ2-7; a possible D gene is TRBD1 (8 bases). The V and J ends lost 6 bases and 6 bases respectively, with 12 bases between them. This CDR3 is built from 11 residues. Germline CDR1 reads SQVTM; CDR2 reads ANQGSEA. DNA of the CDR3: TGCAGCGTCAACAGGGGGGGCGAGCAGTACTTC. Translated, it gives CSVNRGGEQYF.

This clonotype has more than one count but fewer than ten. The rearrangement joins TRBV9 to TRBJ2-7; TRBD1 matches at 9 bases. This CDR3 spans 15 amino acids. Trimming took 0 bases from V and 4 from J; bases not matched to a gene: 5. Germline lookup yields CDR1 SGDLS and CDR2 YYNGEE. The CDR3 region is CASSVGGQGRYEQYF. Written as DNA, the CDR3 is TGTGCCAGCAGCGTAGGAGGACAGGGGAGGTACGAGCAGTACTTC.

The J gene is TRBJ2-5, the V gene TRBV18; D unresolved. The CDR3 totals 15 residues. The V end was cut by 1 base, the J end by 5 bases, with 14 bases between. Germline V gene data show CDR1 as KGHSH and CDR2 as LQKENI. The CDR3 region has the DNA TGTGCCAGCTCACCACTCAGTCAGGCCGGGGAGACCCAGTACTTC. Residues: CASSPLSQAGETQYF.

The DNA for the CDR3 is TGTGCCAGCAGCCGCAGGGAGGGAATCTCCTACGAGCAGTACTTC. It is translated as CASSRREGISYEQYF. This sequence joins TRBV7-6 and TRBJ2-7; 7 nucleotides match TRBD2. Trimming took 5 bases from V and 0 from J; bases not matched to a gene: 7. CDR3 size: 15 residues. Germline V lookup: CDR1 SGHVS, CDR2 FNYEAQ.

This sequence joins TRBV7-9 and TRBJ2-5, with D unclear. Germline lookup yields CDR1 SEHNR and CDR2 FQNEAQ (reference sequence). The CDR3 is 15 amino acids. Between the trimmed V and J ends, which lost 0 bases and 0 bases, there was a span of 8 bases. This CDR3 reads CASSLASAHQETQYF. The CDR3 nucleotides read TGTGCCAGCAGCTTAGCCAGCGCCCACCAAGAGACCCAGTACTTC.

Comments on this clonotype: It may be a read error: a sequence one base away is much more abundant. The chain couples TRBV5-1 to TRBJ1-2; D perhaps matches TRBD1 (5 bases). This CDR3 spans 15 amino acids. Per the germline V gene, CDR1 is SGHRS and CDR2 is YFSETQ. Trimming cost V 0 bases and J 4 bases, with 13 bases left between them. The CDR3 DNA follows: TGCGCCAGCAGCTTGGACGGACAACCGGCCTATGGCTACACCTTC. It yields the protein CASSLDGQPAYGYTF.

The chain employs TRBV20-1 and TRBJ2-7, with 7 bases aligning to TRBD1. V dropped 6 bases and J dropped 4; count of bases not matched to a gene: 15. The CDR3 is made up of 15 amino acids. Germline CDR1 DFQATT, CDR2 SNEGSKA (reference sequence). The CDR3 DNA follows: TGCAGTGCCACGCACATGGCGACAGGGTTATACGAGCAGTACTTC. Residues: CSATHMATGLYEQYF.